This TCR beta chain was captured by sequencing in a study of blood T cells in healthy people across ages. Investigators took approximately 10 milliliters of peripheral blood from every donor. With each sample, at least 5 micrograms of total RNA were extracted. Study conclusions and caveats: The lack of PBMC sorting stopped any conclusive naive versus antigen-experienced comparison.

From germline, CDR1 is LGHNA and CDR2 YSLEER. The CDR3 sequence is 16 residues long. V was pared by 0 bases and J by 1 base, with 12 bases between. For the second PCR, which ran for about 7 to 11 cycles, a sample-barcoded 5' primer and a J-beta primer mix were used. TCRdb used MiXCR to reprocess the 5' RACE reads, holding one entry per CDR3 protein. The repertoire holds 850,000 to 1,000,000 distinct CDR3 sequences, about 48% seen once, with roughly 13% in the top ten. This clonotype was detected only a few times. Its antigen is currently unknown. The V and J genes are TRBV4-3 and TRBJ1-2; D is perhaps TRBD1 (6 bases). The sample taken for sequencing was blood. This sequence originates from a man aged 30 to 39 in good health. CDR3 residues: CASSQDRGLLNYGYTF. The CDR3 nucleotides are TGCGCCAGCAGCCAAGACAGGGGCCTACTTAACTATGGCTACACCTTC.